What follows is one T cell receptor beta chain and its context. Its antigen is undetermined. Prior autoimmune disease or systemic immunosuppression barred patients. These data belong to a study of OX40 agonist ivuxolimab in advanced cancers. Points from the study as a whole: CD8+ T cells (on average) carried more expanded clones than CD4+ T cells. Partial responders dosed at 0.1-3.0 mg/kg displayed clonal expansion ranking among the lowest.

Repertoires were generated with immunoSEQ multiplex PCR, while TCRdb's copy carries only in-frame clones and drops some. The sample lists about 50,000 clones, 81% occurring once. Trimming pared 8 bases from V and 2 bases from J, leaving 21 bases between. CDR3 length equals 17 residues. The germline CDR1 and CDR2 sequences are SNHLY and FYNNEI. The sequencing used CD4+ or CD8+ T cells sorted from blood, collected in a trial of the OX40 agonist ivuxolimab. This clonotype was obtained from an adult with an advanced solid tumor such as melanoma, head and neck, liver or kidney cancer. The V call is TRBV2, the J call TRBJ2-2; D perhaps matches TRBD1 (6 bases). The CDR3 spells CASDRTHGPINTGELFF. The CDR3 region has the DNA TGTGCCAGCGACAGGACTCACGGACCCATAAACACCGGGGAGCTGTTTTTT.